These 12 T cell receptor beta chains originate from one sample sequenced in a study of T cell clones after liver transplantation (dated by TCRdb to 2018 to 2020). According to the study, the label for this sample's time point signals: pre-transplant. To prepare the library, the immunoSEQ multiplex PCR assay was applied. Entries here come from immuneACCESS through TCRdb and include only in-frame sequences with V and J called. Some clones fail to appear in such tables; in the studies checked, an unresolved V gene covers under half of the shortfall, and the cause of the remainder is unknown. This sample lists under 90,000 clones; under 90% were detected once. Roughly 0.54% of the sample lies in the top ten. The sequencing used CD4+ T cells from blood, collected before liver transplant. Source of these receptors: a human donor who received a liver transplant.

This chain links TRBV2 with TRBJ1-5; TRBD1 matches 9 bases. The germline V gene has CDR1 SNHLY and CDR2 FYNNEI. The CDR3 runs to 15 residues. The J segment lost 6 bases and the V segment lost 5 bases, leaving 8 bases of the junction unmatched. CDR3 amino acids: CASSKAGTGFQPQHF. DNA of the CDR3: TGTGCCAGCAGTAAGGCCGGGACAGGGTTTCAGCCCCAGCATTTT.

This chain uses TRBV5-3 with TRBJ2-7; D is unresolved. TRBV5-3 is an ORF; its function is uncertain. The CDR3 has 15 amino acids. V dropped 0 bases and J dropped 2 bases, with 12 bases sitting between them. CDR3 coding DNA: TGTGCCAGAAGCTTGGGACCGTCCATTACCTACGAGCAGTACTTC. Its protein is CARSLGPSITYEQYF.

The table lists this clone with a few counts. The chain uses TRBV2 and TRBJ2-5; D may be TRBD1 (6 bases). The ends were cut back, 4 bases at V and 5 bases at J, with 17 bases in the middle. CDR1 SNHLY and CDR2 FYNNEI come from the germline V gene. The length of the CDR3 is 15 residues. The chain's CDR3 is CASSGRQDLSETQYF. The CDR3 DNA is TGTGCCAGCAGTGGTAGACAGGACCTTAGCGAGACCCAGTACTTC.

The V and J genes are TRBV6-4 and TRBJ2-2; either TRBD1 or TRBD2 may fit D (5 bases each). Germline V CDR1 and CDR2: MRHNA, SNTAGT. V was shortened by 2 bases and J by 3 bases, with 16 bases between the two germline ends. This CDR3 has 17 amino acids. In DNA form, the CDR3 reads TGTGCCAGCAGTGACAACGGACTTAGGGGTCACACCGGGGAGCTGTTTTTT. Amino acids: CASSDNGLRGHTGELFF.

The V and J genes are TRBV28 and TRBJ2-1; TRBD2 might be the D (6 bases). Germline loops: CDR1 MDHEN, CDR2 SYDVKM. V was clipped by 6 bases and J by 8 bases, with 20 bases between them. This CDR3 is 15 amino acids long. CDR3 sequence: CASRKGGVWGDEQFF. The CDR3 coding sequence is TGTGCCAGCAGGAAGGGCGGGGTCTGGGGCGATGAGCAGTTCTTC.

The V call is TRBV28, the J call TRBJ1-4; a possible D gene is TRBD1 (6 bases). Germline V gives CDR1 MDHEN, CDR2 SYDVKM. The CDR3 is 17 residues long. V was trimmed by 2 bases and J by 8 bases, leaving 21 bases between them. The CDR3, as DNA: TGTGCCAGCAGTTTAAGAGTTGGGGCAGGGGTAGGAGAAAAACTGTTTTTT. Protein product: CASSLRVGAGVGEKLFF. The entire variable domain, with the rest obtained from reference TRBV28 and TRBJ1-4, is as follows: DVKVTQSSRYLVKRTGEKVFLECVQDMDHENMFWYRQDPGLGLRLIYFSYDVKMKEKGDIPEGYSVSREKKERFSLILESASTNQTSMYLCASSLRVGAGVGEKLFFGSGTQLSVL.

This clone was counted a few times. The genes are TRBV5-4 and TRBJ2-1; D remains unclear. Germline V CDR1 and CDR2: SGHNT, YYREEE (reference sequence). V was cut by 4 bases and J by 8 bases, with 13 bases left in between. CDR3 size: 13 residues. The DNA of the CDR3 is TGTGCCAGCAGCCGTTCCCCATCCTATGAGCAGTTCTTC. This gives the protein CASSRSPSYEQFF.

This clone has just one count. The CDR3 protein is CASSLVPGGSIYEQYF. CDR3 coding DNA: TGTGCCAGTAGTCTTGTTCCGGGAGGGTCTATCTACGAGCAGTACTTC. This sequence joins TRBV19 and TRBJ2-7, with 8 bases that match TRBD2. This CDR3 is built from 16 residues. Germline V lookup: CDR1 LNHDA, CDR2 SQIVND (reference sequence). The V segment lost 5 bases and the J segment 3 bases; nucleotides outside the gene matches: 12. Together with reference TRBV19 and TRBJ2-7, the CDR3 gives the full variable domain: DGGITQSPKYLFRKEGQNVTLSCEQNLNHDAMYWYRQDPGQGLRLIYYSQIVNDFQKGDIAEGYSVSREKKESFPLTVTSAQKNPTAFYLCASSLVPGGSIYEQYFGPGTRLTVT.

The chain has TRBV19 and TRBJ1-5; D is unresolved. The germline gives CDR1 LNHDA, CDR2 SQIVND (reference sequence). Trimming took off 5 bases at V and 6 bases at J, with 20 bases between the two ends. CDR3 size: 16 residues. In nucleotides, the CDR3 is TGTGCCAGTAGTCCCCCACCAGAGGGCTACGTTCAGCCCCAGCATTTT. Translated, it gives CASSPPPEGYVQPQHF.

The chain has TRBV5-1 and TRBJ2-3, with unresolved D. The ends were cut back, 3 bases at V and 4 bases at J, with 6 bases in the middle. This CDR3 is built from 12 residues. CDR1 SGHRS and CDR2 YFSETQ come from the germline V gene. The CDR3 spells CASSSPADTQYF. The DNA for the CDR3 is TGCGCCAGCAGCTCACCCGCAGATACGCAGTATTTT.

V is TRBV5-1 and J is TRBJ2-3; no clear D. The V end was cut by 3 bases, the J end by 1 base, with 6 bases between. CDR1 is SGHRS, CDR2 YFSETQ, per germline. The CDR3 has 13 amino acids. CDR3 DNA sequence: TGCGCCAGCAGCTCCCAGGGCACAGATACGCAGTATTTT. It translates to CASSSQGTDTQYF.

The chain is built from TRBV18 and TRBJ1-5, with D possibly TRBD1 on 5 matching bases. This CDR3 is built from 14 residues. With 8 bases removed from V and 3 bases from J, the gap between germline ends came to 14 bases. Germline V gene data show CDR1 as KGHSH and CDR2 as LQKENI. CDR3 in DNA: TGTGCCAGCGTATTCCAGGGAGCCAATCAGCCCCAGCATTTT. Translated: CASVFQGANQPQHF. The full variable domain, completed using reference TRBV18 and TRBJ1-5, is NAGVMQNPRHLVRRRGQEARLRCSPMKGHSHVYWYRQLPEEGLKFMVYLQKENIIDESGMPKERFSAEFPKEGPSILRIQQVVRGDSAAYFCASVFQGANQPQHFGDGTRLSIL.